The rows below give T cell receptor beta chains drawn from one sample of a study of OX40 agonist ivuxolimab in advanced cancers. Repertoires were generated with immunoSEQ multiplex PCR, while TCRdb's copy carries only in-frame clones and drops some. Among tens of thousands of clones listed, just over 90% were seen once. The material was CD4+ or CD8+ T cells sorted from blood, obtained in a trial of the OX40 agonist ivuxolimab. All receptors come from an adult with an advanced solid tumor such as melanoma, head and neck, liver or kidney cancer. Both conserved end residues are part of each CDR3. A D gene is named only where the DNA matches it firmly. Some rows have no size entry. The others give once, few or many, or a class for an expanded clone.

J gene,D gene,clone size,V gene,CDR3 protein,CDR3 DNA
TRBJ2-1,TRBD2,.,TRBV4-1,CASSQEGGSYNEQFF,TGCGCCAGCAGCCAAGAGGGGGGGTCCTACAATGAGCAGTTCTTC
TRBJ2-7,TRBD1,.,TRBV27,CASSGTGVYEQYF,TGTGCCAGCTCCGGGACAGGGGTTTACGAGCAGTACTTC
TRBJ1-4,.,.,TRBV4-3,CASSQESHHGRNEKLFF,TGCGCCAGCAGCCAAGAGTCCCACCACGGGAGAAATGAAAAACTGTTTTTT
TRBJ2-3,.,.,TRBV4-3,CASSQERSRGELDTQYF,TGCGCCAGCAGCCAAGAAAGGTCCAGGGGGGAACTAGATACGCAGTATTTT
TRBJ1-5,.,.,TRBV5-6,CASSLAGTFGYSNQPQHF,TGTGCCAGCAGCTTGGCGGGTACTTTCGGGTATAGCAATCAGCCCCAGCATTTT
TRBJ2-7,.,.,TRBV5-6,CASSLGPLGSYEQYF,TGTGCCAGCAGCTTGGGTCCATTGGGCTCCTACGAGCAGTACTTC
TRBJ1-2,TRBD1,once,TRBV29-1,CSAPGGGQGANGYTF,TGCAGCGCGCCGGGGGGCGGACAGGGGGCGAATGGCTACACCTTC
TRBJ1-2,TRBD1,once,TRBV4-3,CASSQEDRGTYGYTF,TGCGCCAGCAGCCAAGAGGACAGGGGTACCTATGGCTACACCTTC
TRBJ1-1,TRBD1,.,TRBV6-4,CASRVGQGNTEAFF,TGTGCCAGCAGGGTTGGACAGGGGAACACTGAAGCTTTCTTT
TRBJ1-2,.,.,TRBV29-1,CSVEYGGVPYGYTF,TGCAGCGTTGAATATGGGGGCGTACCCTATGGCTACACCTTC
TRBJ2-3,.,.,TRBV14,CASSQAPGAPDTQYF,TGTGCCAGCAGCCAAGCCCCGGGGGCCCCAGATACGCAGTATTTT